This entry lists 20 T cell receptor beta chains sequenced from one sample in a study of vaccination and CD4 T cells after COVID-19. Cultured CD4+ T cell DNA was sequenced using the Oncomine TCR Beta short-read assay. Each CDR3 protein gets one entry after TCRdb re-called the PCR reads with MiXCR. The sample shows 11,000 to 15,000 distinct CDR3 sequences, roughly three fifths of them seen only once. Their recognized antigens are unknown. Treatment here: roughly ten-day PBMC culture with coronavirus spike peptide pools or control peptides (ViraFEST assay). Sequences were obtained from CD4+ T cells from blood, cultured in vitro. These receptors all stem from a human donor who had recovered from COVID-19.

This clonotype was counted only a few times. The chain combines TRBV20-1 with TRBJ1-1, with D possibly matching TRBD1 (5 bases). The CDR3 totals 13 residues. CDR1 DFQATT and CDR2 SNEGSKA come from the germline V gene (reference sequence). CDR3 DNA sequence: TGCAGAGCTCAGCCGGGACTGAACACTGAAGCTTTCTTT. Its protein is CRAQPGLNTEAFF.

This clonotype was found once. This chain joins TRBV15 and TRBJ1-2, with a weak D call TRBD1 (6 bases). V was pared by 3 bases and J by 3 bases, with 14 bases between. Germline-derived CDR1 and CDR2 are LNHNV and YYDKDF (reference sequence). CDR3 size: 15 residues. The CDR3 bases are TGTGCCACCAGCAGTCGGACAGTTGGTGACTATGGCTACACCTTC. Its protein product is CATSSRTVGDYGYTF.

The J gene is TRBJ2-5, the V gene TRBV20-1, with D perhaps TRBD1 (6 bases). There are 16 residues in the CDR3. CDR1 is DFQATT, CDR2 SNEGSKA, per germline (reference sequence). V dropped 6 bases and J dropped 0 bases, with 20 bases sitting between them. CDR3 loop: CSAGLGSGQYQETQYF. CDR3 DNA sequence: TGCAGTGCCGGGTTGGGCAGCGGACAGTACCAAGAGACCCAGTACTTC.

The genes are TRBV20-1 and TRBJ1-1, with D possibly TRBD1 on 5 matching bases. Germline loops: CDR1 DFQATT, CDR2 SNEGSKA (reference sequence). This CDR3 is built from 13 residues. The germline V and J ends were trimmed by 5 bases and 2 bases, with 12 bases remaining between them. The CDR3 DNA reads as TGCAGTGCTTGGGGCAGATTAAACACTGAAGCTTTCTTT. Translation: CSAWGRLNTEAFF.

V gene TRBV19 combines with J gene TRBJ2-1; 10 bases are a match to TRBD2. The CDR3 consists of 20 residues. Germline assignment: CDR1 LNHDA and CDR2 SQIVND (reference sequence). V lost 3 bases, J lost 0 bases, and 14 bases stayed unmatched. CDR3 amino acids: CASSIPGLAAYTSSYNEQFF. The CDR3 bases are TGTGCCAGTAGTATCCCCGGACTAGCGGCCTACACGAGCTCCTACAATGAGCAGTTCTTC.

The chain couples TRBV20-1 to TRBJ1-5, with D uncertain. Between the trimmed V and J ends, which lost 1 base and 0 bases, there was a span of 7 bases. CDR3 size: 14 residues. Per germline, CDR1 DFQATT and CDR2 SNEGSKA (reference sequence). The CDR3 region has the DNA TGCAGTGCTAGAGGACCGGCTAGCAATCAGCCCCAGCATTTT. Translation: CSARGPASNQPQHF.

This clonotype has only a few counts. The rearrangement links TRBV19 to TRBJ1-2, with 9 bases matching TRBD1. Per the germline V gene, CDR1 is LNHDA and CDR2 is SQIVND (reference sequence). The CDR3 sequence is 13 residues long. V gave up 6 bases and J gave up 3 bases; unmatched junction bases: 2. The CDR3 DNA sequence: TGTGCCAGTAGCTGGACAGGGGACTATGGCTACACCTTC. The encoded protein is CASSWTGDYGYTF. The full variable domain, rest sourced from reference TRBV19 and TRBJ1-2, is DGGITQSPKYLFRKEGQNVTLSCEQNLNHDAMYWYRQDPGQGLRLIYYSQIVNDFQKGDIAEGYSVSREKKESFPLTVTSAQKNPTAFYLCASSWTGDYGYTFGSGTRLTVV.

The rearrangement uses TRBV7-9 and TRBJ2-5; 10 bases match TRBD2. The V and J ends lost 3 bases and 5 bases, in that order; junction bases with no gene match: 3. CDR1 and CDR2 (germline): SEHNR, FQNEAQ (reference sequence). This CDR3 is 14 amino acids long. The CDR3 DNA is TGTGCCAGCAGCTTCCCGGGACTAGCGGAGACCCAGTACTTC. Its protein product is CASSFPGLAETQYF.

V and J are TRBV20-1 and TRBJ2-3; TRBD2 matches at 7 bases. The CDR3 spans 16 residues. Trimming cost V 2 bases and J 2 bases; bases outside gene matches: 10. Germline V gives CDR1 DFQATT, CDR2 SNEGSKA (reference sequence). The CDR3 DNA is TGCAGTGCTAGACCACGGAGCGGGACCCACACAGATACGCAGTATTTT. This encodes CSARPRSGTHTDTQYF.

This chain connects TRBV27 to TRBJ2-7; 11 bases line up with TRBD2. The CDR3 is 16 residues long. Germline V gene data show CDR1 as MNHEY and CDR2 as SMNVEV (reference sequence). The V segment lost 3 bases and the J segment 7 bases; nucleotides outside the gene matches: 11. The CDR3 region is CASSFSGSGRANEQYF. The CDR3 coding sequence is TGTGCCAGCAGTTTCTCGGGTAGCGGGAGGGCCAATGAGCAGTACTTC.

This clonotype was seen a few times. CDR3 DNA sequence: TGCAGTGCCCGCCGGGACAGGGGGCGGCAGCCCCAGCATTTT. Protein: CSARRDRGRQPQHF. The chain joins TRBV20-1 to TRBJ1-5; 12 bases are a match to TRBD1. Germline V CDR1 and CDR2: DFQATT, SNEGSKA (reference sequence). The CDR3 covers 14 residues. V was clipped by 6 bases and J by 7 bases; unmatched bases: 7.

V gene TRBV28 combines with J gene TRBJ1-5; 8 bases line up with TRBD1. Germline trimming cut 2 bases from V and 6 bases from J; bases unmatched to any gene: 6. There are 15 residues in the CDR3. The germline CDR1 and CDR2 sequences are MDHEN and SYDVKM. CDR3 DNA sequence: TGTGCCAGCAGTTTACCTGGACAGGGTGTTCAGCCCCAGCATTTT. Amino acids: CASSLPGQGVQPQHF. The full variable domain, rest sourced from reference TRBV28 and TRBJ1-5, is DVKVTQSSRYLVKRTGEKVFLECVQDMDHENMFWYRQDPGLGLRLIYFSYDVKMKEKGDIPEGYSVSREKKERFSLILESASTNQTSMYLCASSLPGQGVQPQHFGDGTRLSIL.

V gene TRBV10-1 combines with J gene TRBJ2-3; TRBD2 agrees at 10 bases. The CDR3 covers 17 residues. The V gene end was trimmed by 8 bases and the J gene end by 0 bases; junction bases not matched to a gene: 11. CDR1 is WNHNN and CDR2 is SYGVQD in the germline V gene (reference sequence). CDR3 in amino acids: CASLGLAASASTDTQYF. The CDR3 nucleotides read TGCGCCAGCCTCGGACTAGCGGCTAGTGCTAGCACAGATACGCAGTATTTT.

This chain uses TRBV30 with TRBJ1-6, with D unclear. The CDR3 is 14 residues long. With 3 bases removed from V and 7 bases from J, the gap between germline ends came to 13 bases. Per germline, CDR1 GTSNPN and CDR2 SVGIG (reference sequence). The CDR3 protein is CAWSLIFGNSPLHF. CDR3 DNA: TGTGCCTGGAGCCTTATATTCGGGAATTCACCCCTCCACTTT.

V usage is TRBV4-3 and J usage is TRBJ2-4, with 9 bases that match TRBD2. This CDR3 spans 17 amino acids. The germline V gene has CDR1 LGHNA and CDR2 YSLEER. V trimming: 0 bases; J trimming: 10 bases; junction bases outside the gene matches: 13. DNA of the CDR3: TGCGCCAGCAGCCAAGATCTAAACAGCGGGAGGCAGGGTATTCAGTACTTC. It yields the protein CASSQDLNSGRQGIQYF.

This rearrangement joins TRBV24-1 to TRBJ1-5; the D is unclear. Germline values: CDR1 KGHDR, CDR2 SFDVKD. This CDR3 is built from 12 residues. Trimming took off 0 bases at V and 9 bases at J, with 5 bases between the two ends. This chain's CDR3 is CATSDLGRPQHF. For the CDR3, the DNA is TGTGCCACCAGTGATTTGGGCCGGCCCCAGCATTTT.

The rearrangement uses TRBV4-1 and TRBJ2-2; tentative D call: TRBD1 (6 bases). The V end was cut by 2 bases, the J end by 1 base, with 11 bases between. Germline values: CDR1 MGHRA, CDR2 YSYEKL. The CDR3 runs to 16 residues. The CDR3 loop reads CASSQYRTVNTGELFF. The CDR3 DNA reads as TGCGCCAGCAGCCAATATAGGACAGTGAACACCGGGGAGCTGTTTTTT.

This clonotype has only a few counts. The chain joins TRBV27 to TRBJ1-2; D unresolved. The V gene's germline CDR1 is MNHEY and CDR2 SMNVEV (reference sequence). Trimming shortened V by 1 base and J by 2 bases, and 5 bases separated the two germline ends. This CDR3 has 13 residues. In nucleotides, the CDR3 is TGTGCCAGCAGTTTATGGGGAAACTATGGCTACACCTTC. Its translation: CASSLWGNYGYTF.

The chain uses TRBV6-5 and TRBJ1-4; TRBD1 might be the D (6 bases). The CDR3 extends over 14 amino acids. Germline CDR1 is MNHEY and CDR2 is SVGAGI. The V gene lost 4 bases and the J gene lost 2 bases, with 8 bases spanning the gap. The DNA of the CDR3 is TGTGCCAGCAGTTCGCAGGGGACTAATGAAAAACTGTTTTTT. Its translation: CASSSQGTNEKLFF.

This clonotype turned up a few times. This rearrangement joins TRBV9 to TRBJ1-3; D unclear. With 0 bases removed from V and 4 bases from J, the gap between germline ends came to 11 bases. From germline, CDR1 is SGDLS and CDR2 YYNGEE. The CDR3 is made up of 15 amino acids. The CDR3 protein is CASSVAGENGNTIYF. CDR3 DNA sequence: TGTGCCAGCAGCGTAGCTGGGGAGAACGGAAACACCATATATTTT.